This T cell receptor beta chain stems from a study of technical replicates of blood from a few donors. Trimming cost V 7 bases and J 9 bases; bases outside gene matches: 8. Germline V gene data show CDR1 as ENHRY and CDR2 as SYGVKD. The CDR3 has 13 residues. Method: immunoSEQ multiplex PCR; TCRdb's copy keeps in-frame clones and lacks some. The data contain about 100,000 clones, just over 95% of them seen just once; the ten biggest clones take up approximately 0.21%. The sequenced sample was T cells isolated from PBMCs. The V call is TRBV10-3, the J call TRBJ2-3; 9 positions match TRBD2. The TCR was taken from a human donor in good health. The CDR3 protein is CAITAGGEITQYF. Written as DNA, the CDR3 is TGTGCCATCACCGCGGGGGGGGAAATCACGCAGTATTTT.